What follows are 15 T cell receptor beta chains derived from one specimen sequenced in a study of blood T cells in healthy people across ages. A second roughly 6 to 11 cycle PCR used barcoded and J-beta primers. Each CDR3 protein gets one entry after TCRdb re-called the 5' RACE reads with MiXCR. The table lists some 1.7 million distinct CDR3 sequences, 28% of them singletons, with 7.7% in the top ten. Sequenced sample: blood. Source of these receptors: a woman aged 25 to 39 in good health.

This clonotype was picked up a small number of times. The junction departs from the called germline gene at one end, perhaps through a read error. The rearrangement uses TRBV20-1 and TRBJ2-1; a possible D gene is TRBD1 (6 bases). The J call may be incorrect, as the DNA end agrees better with TRBJ2-7. The germline V gene encodes CDR1 DFQATT and CDR2 SNEGSKA (reference sequence). The CDR3 contains 14 residues. The CDR3 protein is CGATMTGIKYEQYF. CDR3 sequence (DNA): TGCGGTGCTACTATGACAGGAATAAAATACGAGCAGTACTTC.

This clonotype was counted only a few times. The chain joins TRBV7-2 to TRBJ1-1, with a tentative D call TRBD1 (5 bases). Germline assignment: CDR1 SGHTA and CDR2 FQGNSA. This CDR3 has 14 residues. Trimming pared 4 bases from V and 3 bases from J, leaving 12 bases between. CDR3 residues: CASSSRATDTEAFF. Here the CDR3 DNA reads TGTGCCAGCAGCTCAAGGGCGACAGACACTGAAGCTTTCTTT. Filled out from reference TRBV7-2 and TRBJ1-1, the complete variable domain reads GAGVSQSPSNKVTEKGKDVELRCDPISGHTALYWYRQSLGQGLEFLIYFQGNSAPDKSGLPSDRFSAERTGGSVSTLTIQRTQQEDSAVYLCASSSRATDTEAFFGQGTRLTVV.

Concerning this clonotype itself: The junction and the germline gene differ at one end; a read error may be behind it. The CDR3 sequence: CAGSEGNNEKLFF. The CDR3 bases are TGTGCCGGCAGCGAGGGGAATAATGAAAAACTGTTTTTT. The V and J genes are TRBV6-1 and TRBJ1-4, with D possibly matching TRBD1 (5 bases). The CDR3 is 13 residues long. Looked up from germline, CDR1 is MNHNS and CDR2 is SASEGT.

This chain uses TRBV7-2 with TRBJ2-2; D unclear. The CDR3 has 13 amino acids. V dropped 5 bases and J dropped 5 bases, with 9 bases sitting between them. Looked up from germline, CDR1 is SGHTA and CDR2 is FQGNSA. Written as DNA, the CDR3 is TGTGCCAGCAGCCTACGCGCGACCGGGGAGCTGTTTTTT. Its translation is CASSLRATGELFF.

This clonotype was recorded many times. Sequence at one end of the junction differs from germline and may be a read error. This chain joins TRBV11-2 and TRBJ2-7; the D is unclear. CDR3 length equals 14 residues. Germline CDR1 and CDR2: SGHAT and FQNNGV. The CDR3 sequence: CASSLDRTSYEQYF. The CDR3 DNA reads as TGTGCCAGCAGTTTAGATAGAACATCCTACGAGCAGTACTTC.

As for this clonotype: A read error may produce the germline difference seen at one junction end. CDR3 region: CASSFRGPLGYGHTF. CDR3 coding DNA: TGTGCCAGCAGTTTCAGGGGCCCCCTAGGCTATGGCCACACCTTC. This chain links TRBV12-3 or TRBV12-4 with TRBJ1-2, with D maybe TRBD1 (6 bases). The CDR3 length is 15 residues.

This clonotype was seen only a few times. The rearrangement uses TRBV5-6 and TRBJ2-1; the match to TRBD2 covers 12 bases. The V and J ends lost 4 bases and 6 bases, in that order; junction bases with no gene match: 17. Germline loops: CDR1 SGHDT, CDR2 YYEEEE. The CDR3 contains 19 residues. CDR3 amino acids: CASSQQLFLAGGPGNEQFF. CDR3 bases: TGTGCCAGCAGCCAGCAGCTTTTCCTAGCGGGAGGGCCGGGCAATGAGCAGTTCTTC.

V gene TRBV27 combines with J gene TRBJ2-1; no firm D call. Germline V gene sequence: CDR1 MNHEY, CDR2 SMNVEV (reference sequence). CDR3 length: 13 residues. Trimming pared 2 bases from V and 10 bases from J, leaving 12 bases between. Here the CDR3 reads CASSLIGNYEQFF. The CDR3 nucleotides are TGTGCCAGCAGTTTAATTGGAAACTACGAGCAGTTCTTC.

The chain recombines TRBV15 with TRBJ1-1; D not certain. The CDR3 covers 13 residues. V was clipped by 9 bases and J by 5 bases, with 16 bases between them. Germline V gives CDR1 LNHNV, CDR2 YYDKDF (reference sequence). DNA of the CDR3: TGTGCCACTGGGAACACCCGAGGGACTGAAGCTTTCTTT. This codes for CATGNTRGTEAFF. The full variable domain, in which reference TRBV15 and TRBJ1-1 provide the parts outside the CDR3, is DAMVIQNPRYQVTQFGKPVTLSCSQTLNHNVMYWYQQKSSQAPKLLFHYYDKDFNNEADTPDNFQSRRPNTSFCFLDIRSPGLGDTAMYLCATGNTRGTEAFFGQGTRLTVV.

This clonotype was seen a few times. The gene calls are TRBV7-9 and TRBJ2-2; either TRBD1 or TRBD2 may supply D (6 bases each). The V gene's germline CDR1 is SEHNR and CDR2 FQNEAQ (reference sequence). V lost 8 bases, J lost 5 bases, and 15 bases lay in between. The CDR3 covers 14 residues. Here the CDR3 DNA reads TGTGCCAGCCCCTCGGGGGCTGGTACCGGGGAGCTGTTTTTT. This encodes CASPSGAGTGELFF.

On this clonotype itself: A much larger clone is a single base away; this may be a read error. The rearrangement joins TRBV6-2 or TRBV6-3 to TRBJ2-4; no definite D call. Germline V gene data show CDR1 as MNHEY and CDR2 as SVGEGT. This CDR3 spans 11 amino acids. V was trimmed by 5 bases and J by 13 bases, leaving 12 bases between them. CDR3 sequence: CASSTNNEQYF. The CDR3 DNA sequence: TGTGCCAGCAGTACCAACAATGAGCAGTACTTC.

The rearrangement uses TRBV20-1 and TRBJ2-3; possible D gene TRBD2, 6 bases. Germline assignment: CDR1 DFQATT and CDR2 SNEGSKA (reference sequence). This CDR3 has 15 residues. V was shortened by 6 bases and J by 0 bases, with 16 bases between the two germline ends. The CDR3 sequence: CSAEIGGPSTDTQYF. The CDR3, as DNA: TGCAGTGCCGAAATTGGAGGGCCCAGCACAGATACGCAGTATTTT.

This clonotype has just one count. The V and J genes are TRBV18 and TRBJ2-5; tentatively, D is TRBD1 (5 bases). V lost 3 bases and J lost 3, with 11 bases in between. Germline loops: CDR1 KGHSH, CDR2 LQKENI. The CDR3 runs 14 residues. CDR3 sequence reads: CASSPGHRKETQYF. In nucleotides, the CDR3 is TGTGCCAGCTCACCGGGGCACAGAAAAGAGACCCAGTACTTC. Full variable domain (remainder filled in from reference TRBV18 and TRBJ2-5): NAGVMQNPRHLVRRRGQEARLRCSPMKGHSHVYWYRQLPEEGLKFMVYLQKENIIDESGMPKERFSAEFPKEGPSILRIQQVVRGDSAAYFCASSPGHRKETQYFGPGTRLLVL.

This clonotype showed up just a few times. This chain links TRBV29-1 with TRBJ1-1, with 8 bases fitting TRBD1. V shed 6 bases and J 1 base; nucleotides not matched to a gene: 4. Germline CDR1 reads SQVTM; CDR2 reads ANQGSEA. CDR3 size: 13 residues. DNA for the CDR3: TGCAGCGTGGACAGGGCACGGAACACTGAAGCTTTCTTT. Protein: CSVDRARNTEAFF.

This clonotype was counted a few times. V usage is TRBV2 and J usage is TRBJ2-3; 8 nucleotides match TRBD2. Germline V gene sequence: CDR1 SNHLY, CDR2 FYNNEI. The junction had 8 bases not matched to a gene; V was cut back by 6 bases and J by 3 bases. This CDR3 spans 15 amino acids. CDR3 DNA sequence: TGTGCCAGCAGCGAAACGGGGGGGAAAACAGATACGCAGTATTTT. Its protein product is CASSETGGKTDTQYF. The full variable domain, with the rest looked up from reference TRBV2 and TRBJ2-3, is EPEVTQTPSHQVTQMGQEVILRCVPISNHLYFYWYRQILGQKVEFLVSFYNNEISEKSEIFDDQFSVERPDGSNFTLKIRSTKLEDSAMYFCASSETGGKTDTQYFGPGTRLTVL.